This T cell receptor beta chain comes out of a study of OX40 agonist ivuxolimab in advanced cancers. Study summary: Checkpoint inhibitors had been given previously to roughly 40% of patients.

The timepoints at which blood was sampled were baseline, cycle 4 day 1, and cycle 7 day 1. Repertoires were generated with immunoSEQ multiplex PCR, while TCRdb's copy carries only in-frame clones and drops some. The repertoire holds roughly 75,000 clones, with roughly 89% as singletons. The CDR3 runs to 15 residues. The V segment lost 6 bases and the J segment 4 bases; nucleotides outside the gene matches: 10. Germline loops: CDR1 MGHDK, CDR2 SYGVNS. The material sequenced was CD4+ or CD8+ T cells sorted from blood, taken in a trial of the OX40 agonist ivuxolimab. This TCR came from an adult with an advanced solid tumor such as melanoma, head and neck, liver or kidney cancer. The chain uses TRBV25-1 and TRBJ2-7; 9 nucleotides match TRBD2. CDR3 sequence (DNA): TGTGCCAGCAGCGACGGTAGCGGGAGTAGGTACGAGCAGTACTTC. Translating gives CASSDGSGSRYEQYF.